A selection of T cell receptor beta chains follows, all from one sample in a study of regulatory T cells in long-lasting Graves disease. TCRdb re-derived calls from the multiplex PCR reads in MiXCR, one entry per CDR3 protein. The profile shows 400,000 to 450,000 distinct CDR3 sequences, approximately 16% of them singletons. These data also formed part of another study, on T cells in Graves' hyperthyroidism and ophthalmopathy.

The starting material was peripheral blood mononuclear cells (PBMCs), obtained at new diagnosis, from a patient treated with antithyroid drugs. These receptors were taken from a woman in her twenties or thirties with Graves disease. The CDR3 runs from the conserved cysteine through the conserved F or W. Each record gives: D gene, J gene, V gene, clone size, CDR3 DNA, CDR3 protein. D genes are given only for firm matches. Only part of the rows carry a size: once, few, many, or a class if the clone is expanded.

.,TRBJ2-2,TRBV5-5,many,TGTGCCAGCAGCGCCGCGAGGGGGATCCCACTTGTTCCCGGGGAGCTGTTTTTT,CASSAARGIPLVPGELFF
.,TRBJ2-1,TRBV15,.,TGTGCCACCAGCAGAGAGTTCCAGGGAGGCTACAATGAGCAGTTCTTC,CATSREFQGGYNEQFF
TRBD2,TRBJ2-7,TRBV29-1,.,TGCAGCGTTGAAGATCGGCGGGAGGGCTCTGGGGAGCAGTACTTC,CSVEDRREGSGEQYF
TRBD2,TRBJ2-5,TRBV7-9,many,TGTGCCAGCAGCAAACTAGCGGGAGTAGAGACCCAGTACTTC,CASSKLAGVETQYF
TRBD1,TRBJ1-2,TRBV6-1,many,TGTGCCAGCAGCAACAGGGGGTGGCAAGGCTACACCTTC,CASSNRGWQGYTF
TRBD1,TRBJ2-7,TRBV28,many,TGTGCCAGCAGTTTAGGACAGGGATCCCCCGAGCAGTACTTC,CASSLGQGSPEQYF
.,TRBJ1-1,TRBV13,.,TGTGCCAGCAGCTTAGGGCCCGACCGAGCTGAAGCTTTCTTT,CASSLGPDRAEAFF
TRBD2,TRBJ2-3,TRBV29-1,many,TGCAGCGTTGAAGATTCAAGCGGGAGTGGACATACGCAGTATTTT,CSVEDSSGSGHTQYF
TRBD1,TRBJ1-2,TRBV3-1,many,TGTGCCAGCAGCTCACCTCAAGGGGGCAGTGGCTACACCTTC,CASSSPQGGSGYTF
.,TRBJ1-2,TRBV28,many,TGTGCCAGCAGTTCCCTCTCCAACAACTATGGCTACACCTTC,CASSSLSNNYGYTF
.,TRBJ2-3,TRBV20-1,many,TGCAGTGCTAGAAAAGACGTAGCTGAAGATACGCAGTATTTT,CSARKDVAEDTQYF
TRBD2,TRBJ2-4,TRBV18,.,TGTGCCAGCTCACGCAACCTAGCGGGAGTGGCCAAAAACATTCAGTACTTC,CASSRNLAGVAKNIQYF
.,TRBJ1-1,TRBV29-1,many,TGCAGCGTTGAAGGCGGGGGAACTGAAGCTTTCTTT,CSVEGGGTEAFF
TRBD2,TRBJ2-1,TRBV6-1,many,TGTGCCAGCACTCCTAGCGGGAGTGAGGAAGAGCAGTTCTTC,CASTPSGSEEEQFF
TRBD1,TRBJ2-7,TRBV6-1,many,TGTGCCAGCAGTCTGACAGGGCAGGGGAGCTCCTACGAGCAGTACTTC,CASSLTGQGSSYEQYF
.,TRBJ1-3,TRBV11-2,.,TGTGCCAGCACTGGGACCCGGGGAGGCACCATATATTTT,CASTGTRGGTIYF
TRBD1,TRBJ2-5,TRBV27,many,TGTGCCAGCAGTCCATACGGACAGGCCGCTCAAGAGACCCAGTACTTC,CASSPYGQAAQETQYF
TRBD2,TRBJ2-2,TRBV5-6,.,TGTGCCAGCAGAAGGGGACTAGCTGGGGAGCTGTTTTTT,CASRRGLAGELFF
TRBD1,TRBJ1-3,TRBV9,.,TGTGCCAGCAGCCTCCGGGACAGCTTGGAAAACACCATATATTTT,CASSLRDSLENTIYF
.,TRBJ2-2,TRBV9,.,TGTGCCAGCAGCCCCCTCGTAAGAGGCACCGGGGAGCTGTTTTTT,CASSPLVRGTGELFF
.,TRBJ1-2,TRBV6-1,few,TGTGCCGCCGCCGGGGGGAACTATGGCTACACCTTC,CAAAGGNYGYTF
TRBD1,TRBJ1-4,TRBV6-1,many,TGTGCCAGCAGCCCAGGGGGCTTCGGGGAAAAACTGTTTTTT,CASSPGGFGEKLFF
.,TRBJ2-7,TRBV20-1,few,TGCAGTGCTCACGGAAGGAGCTCCTACGAGCAGTACTTC,CSAHGRSSYEQYF
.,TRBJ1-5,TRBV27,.,TGTGCCAGCAGTTTAGGCCCCAGGGACTGGAGGGGAAGTGATCAGCCCCAGCATTTT,CASSLGPRDWRGSDQPQHF
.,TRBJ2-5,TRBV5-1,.,TGCGCCAGCAGCTTAACGGAGGCGGGAGAGACCCAGTACTTC,CASSLTEAGETQYF
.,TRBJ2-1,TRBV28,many,TGTGCCAGCAGCTGGGGGGCGGGATATGAGCAGTTCTTC,CASSWGAGYEQFF
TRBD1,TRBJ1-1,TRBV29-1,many,TGCAGCGTTGAAGATCCACAGGGGGCAAGAGACTTTGTCACTGAAGCTTTCTTT,CSVEDPQGARDFVTEAFF
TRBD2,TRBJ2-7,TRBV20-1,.,TGCAGTGTACCGGGAGGGGGAGGGAGGGATTACGAGCAGTACTTC,CSVPGGGGRDYEQYF
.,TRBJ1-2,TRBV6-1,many,TGTGCCAGCAGTGAACCACGGGCCTATGGCTACACCTTC,CASSEPRAYGYTF
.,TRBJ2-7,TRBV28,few,TGTGCCAGCAGTTCCTCCTACGAGCAGTGCTTC,CASSSSYEQCF
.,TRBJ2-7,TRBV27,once,TGTGCCAGCAGTTCCCGGGACGTAGGACGTGGCGAGCAGTACTTC,CASSSRDVGRGEQYF
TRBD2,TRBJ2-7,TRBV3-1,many,TGTGCCAGCAGCCATTTTCTAGCGGGAGGGCCCGGCGAGCAGTACTTC,CASSHFLAGGPGEQYF
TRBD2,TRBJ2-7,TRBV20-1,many,TGCAGTGCGTACGGGACTAGCGGGGCCCCCTCCTACGAGCAGTACTTC,CSAYGTSGAPSYEQYF
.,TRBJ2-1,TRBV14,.,TGCGCCAGCAGCCCGGTCGCGAGCTCCTACAATGAGCAGTTCTTC,CASSPVASSYNEQFF
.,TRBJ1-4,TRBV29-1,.,TGCAGCGTTGAAGTGGCAGCAACTAATGAAAAACTGTTTTTT,CSVEVAATNEKLFF
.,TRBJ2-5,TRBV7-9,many,TGTGCCAGCAGCTTCCCCACCGACGGAGGGGAAGAGACCCAGTACTTC,CASSFPTDGGEETQYF
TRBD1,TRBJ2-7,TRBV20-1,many,TGCAGTGCTAGACCCTTAACCACAGGGGACGGGTACGAGCAGTACTTC,CSARPLTTGDGYEQYF
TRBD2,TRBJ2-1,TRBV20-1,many,TGCAGTGCTAGCCTGACTAGCGGGAGTATTGATGAGCAGTTCTTC,CSASLTSGSIDEQFF
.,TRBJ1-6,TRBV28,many,TGTGCCAGCAGTTCCCAATGGGACTTCAGCTCCTATAATTCACCCCTCCACTTT,CASSSQWDFSSYNSPLHF
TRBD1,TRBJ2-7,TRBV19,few,TGTGCCAGTAGTAAGGGACAGGACACCTACGAGCAGTACTTC,CASSKGQDTYEQYF
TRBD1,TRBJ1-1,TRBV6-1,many,TGTGCCAGCAGGGGGACAGGGGATGGTGAAGCTTTCTTT,CASRGTGDGEAFF
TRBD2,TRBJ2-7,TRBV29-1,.,TGCAGCGTTGTAACTAGCGGGAATAACTACGAGCAGTACTTC,CSVVTSGNNYEQYF
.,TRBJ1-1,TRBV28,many,TGTGCCACCAAGGTCGCGGGCACTGAAGCTTTCTTT,CATKVAGTEAFF
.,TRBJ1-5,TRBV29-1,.,TGCAGCGTTGGAGGGGTCGGGGGAAATCAGCCCCAGCATTTT,CSVGGVGGNQPQHF
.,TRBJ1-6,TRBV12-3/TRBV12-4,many,TGTGCCAGCAGTTCATGGCCTAATTCACCCCTCCACTTT,CASSSWPNSPLHF
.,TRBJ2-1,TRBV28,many,TGTGCCAGCAGCCTAACAAGGAATGAGCAGTTCTTC,CASSLTRNEQFF
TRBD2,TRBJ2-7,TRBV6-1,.,TGTGCCAGCAGCCTAATGACTAGCGGGATTCCCGAGCAGTACTTC,CASSLMTSGIPEQYF
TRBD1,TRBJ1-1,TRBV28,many,TGTGCCAGCGGCGCCTGGATGGGAGACAGGGGAGCTGAAGCTTTCTTT,CASGAWMGDRGAEAFF